One and the same sample provided the 30 T cell receptor beta chains below, sequenced in a study of post-analysis software for immune sequencing data. Study-wide points: Patients carried roughly 5 TRBV segments more frequently than controls did, and TRBV5-6, TRBV5-1 and TRBV20-1 were among them.

Their specific antigens are unknown. TCR beta cDNA libraries included unique molecular identifiers. One entry per CDR3 protein results from TCRdb running MiXCR on the PCR reads. The sample holds 450,000 or so distinct CDR3 sequences; 45% are singletons and the top ten take 9.5% to 13%. The sequenced material came from blood. The receptors shown here come from a girl under 18 with multiple sclerosis.

This clonotype was detected only a few times. The chain recombines TRBV5-6 with TRBJ1-2; D gene uncertain. The V end lost 6 bases, the J end lost 8 bases, and 23 bases lay between the germline ends. This CDR3 comprises 15 residues. CDR1 is SGHDT and CDR2 is YYEEEE in the germline V gene. Written as DNA, the CDR3 is TGTGCCAGCAACTTTTTAGGGCAGGAAGGGTACGGCTACACCTTC. Its protein product is CASNFLGQEGYGYTF.

The V call is TRBV2, the J call TRBJ2-1; 9 nucleotides match TRBD2. Germline lookup yields CDR1 SNHLY and CDR2 FYNNEI. This CDR3 contains 12 residues. Unmatched junction bases numbered 3, after V lost 11 bases and J lost 4 bases. CDR3 sequence: CACGGGYNEQFF. The CDR3 nucleotides are TGTGCCTGCGGGGGGGGGTACAATGAGCAGTTCTTC.

The V call is TRBV3-1, the J call TRBJ1-6, with a tentative D call TRBD1 (5 bases). The CDR3 consists of 13 residues. V gave up 6 bases and J gave up 7 bases, with 10 bases separating them. Germline V gene lookup returns CDR1 LGHDT and CDR2 YNNKEL (reference sequence). CDR3 nucleotide sequence: TGTGCCAGCAGAGGGGAGAGGAATTCACCCCTCCACTTT. It translates to CASRGERNSPLHF.

This clonotype has just a few counts. This chain links TRBV29-1 with TRBJ2-7; the match to TRBD1 covers 7 bases. Per the germline V gene, CDR1 is SQVTM and CDR2 is ANQGSEA. After removal of 4 bases from V and 3 bases from J, the junction contained 6 bases not matched to a gene. The CDR3 runs to 13 residues. The CDR3 sequence is CSVVEGADYEQYF. As DNA, the CDR3 is TGCAGCGTTGTTGAGGGGGCAGACTACGAGCAGTACTTC.

This CDR3 is CASSMFADTQYF. The CDR3 bases are TGTGCCAGCAGCATGTTCGCAGATACGCAGTATTTT. The chain is built from TRBV7-9 and TRBJ2-3; D is unclear. V was shortened by 5 bases and J by 4 bases, with 7 bases between the two germline ends. Per the germline V gene, CDR1 is SEHNR and CDR2 is FQNEAQ (reference sequence). The CDR3 is made up of 12 amino acids.

In the case of this clonotype: At one of its ends the junction is not consistent with the germline gene, which may arise from a read error. The chain combines TRBV15 with TRBJ2-4; 7 nucleotides align to TRBD2. The CDR3 is 15 amino acids. Per the germline V gene, CDR1 is LNHNV and CDR2 is YYDKDF (reference sequence). CDR3 sequence (DNA): TGTGCCACCAGCTCCAGCGGGACCAAAGTGGACATTCACTACTTC. It specifies CATSSSGTKVDIHYF.

The genes are TRBV28 and TRBJ2-5, with 16 bases that match TRBD2. Per the germline V gene, CDR1 is MDHEN and CDR2 is SYDVKM. The V gene end was trimmed by 8 bases and the J gene end by 0 bases; junction bases not matched to a gene: 9. The CDR3 has 18 residues. The CDR3: CASYAGTSGREYQETQYF. The CDR3 region has the DNA TGTGCCAGCTACGCTGGGACTAGCGGGAGGGAGTACCAAGAGACCCAGTACTTC.

This clonotype was detected only a few times. The CDR3 region has the DNA TGCAGCGTTGATCGAAGCGGGAGCTATGAGCAGTTCTTC. Translated: CSVDRSGSYEQFF. The chain uses TRBV29-1 and TRBJ2-1, with TRBD2 matching over 8 bases. CDR1 SQVTM and CDR2 ANQGSEA come from the germline V gene. V lost 3 bases and J lost 8; bases outside the gene matches: 6. The CDR3 extends over 13 amino acids.

The rearrangement uses TRBV3-1 and TRBJ2-1; 9 bases are shared with TRBD2. This CDR3 region has 20 residues. The V segment lost 2 bases and the J segment 5 bases; nucleotides outside the gene matches: 19. The germline gives CDR1 LGHDT, CDR2 YNNKEL (reference sequence). CDR3 nucleotide sequence: TGTGCCAGCAGCCAATGGGACAAATATCGACGGCTAGCGGGGAACAATGAGCAGTTCTTC. It specifies CASSQWDKYRRLAGNNEQFF.

The sample holds a few counts of this clonotype. The chain employs TRBV28 and TRBJ2-1; 12 positions agree with TRBD2. This CDR3 is 17 amino acids long. Germline loops: CDR1 MDHEN, CDR2 SYDVKM. J was trimmed by 6 bases and V by 4 bases; bases with no gene match: 10. The CDR3 loop reads CASSSRTSGDSSNEQFF. In DNA, the CDR3 is TGTGCCAGCAGTTCGAGGACTAGCGGGGATTCTTCCAATGAGCAGTTCTTC.

The chain carries TRBV20-1 and TRBJ2-1; 11 bases align to TRBD2. The CDR3 is 14 amino acids. The V segment lost 5 bases and the J segment 0 bases; nucleotides outside the gene matches: 0. Germline loops: CDR1 DFQATT, CDR2 SNEGSKA (reference sequence). The CDR3 region has the DNA TGCAGTGCTCTAGCGGGAGGCTCCTACAATGAGCAGTTCTTC. Its protein product is CSALAGGSYNEQFF.

In regard to this clonotype: The final CDR3 position lacks the conserved phenylalanine or tryptophan, pointing to a likely read error. The V call is TRBV2, the J call TRBJ2-7; D call uncertain. V lost 4 bases and J 0 bases, leaving 7 bases between the germline ends. Germline loops: CDR1 SNHLY, CDR2 FYNNEI. The CDR3 runs to 13 residues. The CDR3 DNA reads as TGTGCCAGCAGTGCGGACGGCTCCTACGAGCAGTACTGC. This encodes CASSADGSYEQYC.

The chain is built from TRBV7-3 and TRBJ2-1, with unresolved D. The CDR3 extends over 15 amino acids. Germline V gene data show CDR1 as SGHTA and CDR2 as FQGTGA. The V end lost 2 bases, the J end lost 8 bases, and 16 bases lay between the germline ends. The CDR3 DNA reads as TGTGCCAGCAGCTTACTCGGAGTTTCAAACGATGAGCAGTTCTTC. Protein product: CASSLLGVSNDEQFF. The whole variable domain, remainder taken from reference TRBV7-3 and TRBJ2-1, is GAGVSQTPSNKVTEKGKYVELRCDPISGHTALYWYRQSLGQGPEFLIYFQGTGAADDSGLPNDRFFAVRPEGSVSTLKIQRTERGDSAVYLCASSLLGVSNDEQFFGPGTRLTVL.

This chain connects TRBV7-9 to TRBJ2-7; the match to TRBD1 covers 7 bases. In germline, CDR1 is SEHNR, CDR2 FQNEAQ (reference sequence). V dropped 5 bases and J dropped 0; count of bases not matched to a gene: 4. This CDR3 region has 14 residues. The CDR3 reads CASSDRATSYEQYF. DNA of the CDR3: TGTGCCAGCAGCGACAGGGCAACCTCCTACGAGCAGTACTTC.

This clonotype appeared a few times. A junction end diverges from the germline sequence, so it may reflect a read error. The chain is built from TRBV7-6 and TRBJ2-7, with TRBD1 as a possible D gene (6 bases). This CDR3 has 15 residues. From germline, CDR1 is SGHVS and CDR2 FNYEAQ. The CDR3 nucleotides are TGTGCCAGTAGCTTAGAGGACAGACCTACCTACGAGCAGTACTTC. It codes for CASSLEDRPTYEQYF.

This clonotype was observed a handful of times. The CDR3 sequence is CASSQNGLQQETQYF. The CDR3 nucleotides are TGTGCCAGCAGCCAGAACGGACTACAACAAGAGACCCAGTACTTC. The rearrangement links TRBV14 to TRBJ2-5; D may be TRBD2 (6 bases). The germline V gene encodes CDR1 SGHDN and CDR2 FVKESK. Trimming shortened V by 3 bases and J by 2 bases, and 13 bases separated the two germline ends. This CDR3 contains 15 residues.

This clonotype was counted many times. V and J are TRBV9 and TRBJ2-1, with 9 positions matching TRBD2. CDR1 and CDR2 from the germline V gene are SGDLS and YYNGEE. V gave up 3 bases and J gave up 6 bases; unmatched junction bases: 10. CDR3 length: 16 amino acids. CDR3 protein: CASSGLTSGPINEQFF. The CDR3, as DNA: TGTGCCAGCAGCGGTCTTACTAGCGGGCCGATCAATGAGCAGTTCTTC.

The chain carries TRBV20-1 and TRBJ2-4; D remains unclear. TRBJ2-7 explains the end of the DNA better; the J call may be wrong. This CDR3 has 13 residues. Germline V gene data show CDR1 as DFQATT and CDR2 as SNEGSKA (reference sequence). CDR3 nucleotides: TGCAGTGCTGAGCGCGCAAGCTCCTACGAGCAGTACTTC. The encoded protein is CSAERASSYEQYF.

CDR3 residues: CASSLRITGGPLGYTF. Written as DNA, the CDR3 is TGTGCCAGCAGTTTGCGGATAACAGGGGGCCCGTTGGGCTACACCTTC. This chain joins TRBV28 and TRBJ1-2; 9 bases line up with TRBD1. V was pared by 3 bases and J by 8 bases, with 13 bases of the junction left unmatched. Germline V gene sequence: CDR1 MDHEN, CDR2 SYDVKM. CDR3 size: 16 residues.

The chain couples TRBV20-1 to TRBJ1-1; D remains ambiguous. The CDR3 length is 14 residues. Germline V gene lookup returns CDR1 DFQATT and CDR2 SNEGSKA (reference sequence). With 0 bases removed from V and 1 base from J, the gap between germline ends came to 9 bases. The CDR3 coding sequence is TGCAGTGCTAGAGATCCCGCCAGGAACACTGAAGCTTTCTTT. It yields the protein CSARDPARNTEAFF.

This clonotype occurred a few times. The chain is built from TRBV12-3 or TRBV12-4 and TRBJ1-1; D may be TRBD1 (6 bases). CDR3 length equals 12 residues. The V end was cut by 5 bases, the J end by 9 bases, with 13 bases between. This CDR3 is CASSLWDKQAFF. The CDR3 DNA follows: TGTGCCAGCAGTCTTTGGGACAAGCAAGCTTTCTTT.

In its sample, this clonotype was seen a few times. This chain connects TRBV25-1 to TRBJ2-1; 13 nucleotides align to TRBD2. J lost 5 bases, V lost 6 bases, and 4 bases had no gene match. CDR3 length: 15 amino acids. Germline lookup yields CDR1 MGHDK and CDR2 SYGVNS. The CDR3 loop is CASRSTSGRNNEQFF. CDR3 nucleotide sequence: TGTGCCAGCAGATCGACTAGCGGGAGGAACAATGAGCAGTTCTTC.

The chain uses TRBV4-3 and TRBJ1-2, with 7 bases lining up with TRBD1. Germline-derived CDR1 and CDR2 are LGHNA and YSLEER. With V trimmed by 4 bases and J by 1 base, 6 bases remained unmatched. There are 15 residues in the CDR3. CDR3 in amino acids: CASSPGTDLNYGYTF. CDR3 nucleotides: TGCGCCAGCAGCCCAGGGACAGACCTTAACTATGGCTACACCTTC.

V gene TRBV10-3 combines with J gene TRBJ1-6; 7 positions agree with TRBD1. Germline lookup yields CDR1 ENHRY and CDR2 SYGVKD. CDR3 length: 13 amino acids. V was clipped by 8 bases and J by 5 bases; unmatched bases: 3. CDR3 bases: TGTGCCATCTGCGGGACAGATAATTCACCCCTCCACTTT. Translating gives CAICGTDNSPLHF.

This clonotype appeared a few times. The CDR3 DNA follows: TGCAGTGCTACGAGTCTCCGAGGTCAAGAGACCCAGTACTTC. Amino acids: CSATSLRGQETQYF. The chain joins TRBV20-1 to TRBJ2-5, with D unclear. The CDR3 extends over 14 amino acids. The germline gives CDR1 DFQATT, CDR2 SNEGSKA (reference sequence). The ends were cut back, 4 bases at V and 2 bases at J, with 14 bases in the middle.

The V call is TRBV7-2, the J call TRBJ1-5, with 10 bases that match TRBD1. V shed 5 bases, J shed 2 bases, and the junction held 3 bases outside the gene matches. The germline gives CDR1 SGHTA, CDR2 FQGNSA. This CDR3 spans 15 amino acids. The DNA of the CDR3 is TGTACCAGCAGCCTCGGACAGGGGGGCAATCAGCCCCAGCATTTT. This sequence encodes CTSSLGQGGNQPQHF.

This sequence joins TRBV7-6 and TRBJ2-3; 13 bases map to TRBD2. From germline, CDR1 is SGHVS and CDR2 FNYEAQ. The ends lost 0 bases at V and 2 bases at J; junction bases unmatched: 2. This CDR3 region has 17 residues. As DNA, the CDR3 is TGTGCCAGCAGCTTAGCACTAGCGGGAGGGTTCACAGATACGCAGTATTTT. Translation gives CASSLALAGGFTDTQYF.

The sample holds a few counts of this clonotype. The gene calls are TRBV12-3 or TRBV12-4 and TRBJ2-4; no firm D call. Gene TRBJ2-7 matches the end of the DNA better, so the J call may be wrong. The CDR3 is made up of 14 amino acids. This CDR3 reads CASSREPYPYEQYF. CDR3 bases: TGTGCCAGCTCAAGAGAACCCTACCCCTACGAGCAGTACTTC.

V usage is TRBV2 and J usage is TRBJ1-5; the match to TRBD1 covers 7 bases. The CDR3 length is 14 residues. CDR1 SNHLY and CDR2 FYNNEI come from the germline V gene. The junction had 5 bases not matched to a gene; V was cut back by 6 bases and J by 3 bases. For the CDR3, the DNA is TGTGCCAGCAGCCAGACAGGGATCAATCAGCCCCAGCATTTT. Translation: CASSQTGINQPQHF. The full variable domain, in which reference TRBV2 and TRBJ1-5 provide the parts outside the CDR3, is EPEVTQTPSHQVTQMGQEVILRCVPISNHLYFYWYRQILGQKVEFLVSFYNNEISEKSEIFDDQFSVERPDGSNFTLKIRSTKLEDSAMYFCASSQTGINQPQHFGDGTRLSIL.

J is TRBJ2-7 and V is TRBV3-1; 13 bases map to TRBD2. Per the germline V gene, CDR1 is LGHDT and CDR2 is YNNKEL (reference sequence). J was trimmed by 0 bases and V by 4 bases; bases with no gene match: 6. CDR3 length: 17 amino acids. The chain's CDR3 is CASSRTSGGRSSYEQYF. The DNA for the CDR3 is TGTGCCAGCAGCCGGACTAGCGGGGGTCGGAGCTCCTACGAGCAGTACTTC.